This T cell receptor beta chain was identified during a study of molecular identifiers for immune sequencing clone quantification. Across the whole study: With replicates, the RNA of about 19,000 or 110,000 naive CD8 cells was split five ways and four were sequenced.

The length of the CDR3 is 15 residues. Germline-derived CDR1 and CDR2 are MDHEN and SYDVKM. V dropped 6 bases and J dropped 3; count of bases not matched to a gene: 11. General study findings and limits: Clone sizes that are highly expanded could be underestimated when identical TCR molecules share a barcode.

MiXCR, applied by TCRdb to the PCR reads, yields one record per CDR3 protein. Counted here are about 68,000 distinct CDR3 sequences, roughly 20% occurring once; the ten biggest clones make up about 1.5%. This clonotype has a handful of counts. The antigen is not known. Libraries from naive CD8 cells were generated from around 18,000 to 910,000 sorted cells (with 10%, 30% or 50% RNA). This rearrangement joins TRBV28 to TRBJ2-7; TRBD2 matches 7 bases. The sequencing input was naive CD8+ T cells from blood, with Jurkat cell RNA spiked in. The sample's subset: FACS-sorted CD8+CD4-CCR7+CD45RA+ naive T cells. This receptor was identified in a human donor in good health. Some libraries in this study had Jurkat cell RNA spiked in. CDR3 sequence reads: CASRGVLAGVYEQYF. DNA of the CDR3: TGTGCCAGCAGGGGTGTTCTTGCGGGAGTCTACGAGCAGTACTTC.